The subject of this entry is one T cell receptor (beta chain). The antigen is undetermined. The primer mix had 60 Vbeta and 13 Jbeta primers. Repertoires were generated with immunoSEQ multiplex PCR, while TCRdb's copy carries only in-frame clones and drops some. Among approximately 130,000 clones, around 75% were seen once, and the ten largest hold under 3%. The CDR3 covers 15 residues. Germline CDR1 SGHRS, CDR2 YFSETQ. V dropped 0 bases and J dropped 5; count of bases not matched to a gene: 5. The data stem from a study of cytomegalovirus exposure and HLA in healthy donors. Whole-study context: Counted in an early data release were 85 million or so unique TCRs from HLA-typed donors. Whole-study results and caveats: A missense variant in DCLRE1C was later tied to TCR beta V- and J-gene trimming. The majority of CMV-associated TCR beta chains were reported as apparently HLA-restricted in a later analysis. Reportedly, cytomegalovirus status was diagnosed with high sensitivity and specificity.

The chain combines TRBV5-1 with TRBJ1-5; 7 bases match TRBD1. The sample was PBMCs. The sequence was obtained from a woman between 35 and 50 years old in good health and CMV-seropositive. CDR3 in amino acids: CASSLAPGGDQPQHF. The CDR3 DNA reads as TGCGCCAGCAGCTTGGCACCAGGGGGAGATCAGCCCCAGCATTTT.